Presented here are 13 T cell receptor beta chains from one specimen sequenced in a study of blood T cell repertoires in COVID-19. The repertoire was sequenced with immunoSEQ multiplex PCR; TCRdb's copy has only in-frame clones and lacks some. This table holds 200,000 to 250,000 clones, about nine tenths found once. Sequencing was carried out using PBMCs or T cells enriched from blood (not recorded which). The receptors stem from a woman aged 45-65 years in a cohort exposed to, infected with or recovered from COVID-19 (not recorded which).

The J gene is TRBJ2-1, the V gene TRBV6-5; 9 nucleotides line up with TRBD1. Germline-derived CDR1 and CDR2 are MNHEY and SVGAGI. V lost 9 bases and J lost 7; bases outside the gene matches: 7. CDR3 size: 13 residues. CDR3 coding DNA: TGTGCCAGTACACAGGGGGCGAGGAATGAGCAGTTCTTC. Translation: CASTQGARNEQFF.

The chain joins TRBV25-1 to TRBJ2-3, with 9 bases aligning to TRBD1. Germline V gene sequence: CDR1 MGHDK, CDR2 SYGVNS. V trimming: 0 bases; J trimming: 3 bases; junction bases outside the gene matches: 4. The CDR3 runs 16 residues. The CDR3 loop is CASSEYKGQGTDTQYF. Here the CDR3 DNA reads TGTGCCAGCAGTGAATACAAGGGACAGGGTACAGATACGCAGTATTTT.

This chain connects TRBV6-5 to TRBJ1-2; 8 nucleotides align to TRBD1. V trimming: 6 bases; J trimming: 3 bases; junction bases outside the gene matches: 3. Germline CDR1 MNHEY, CDR2 SVGAGI. CDR3 size: 13 residues. DNA for the CDR3: TGTGCCAGCAGCCCGGGACAGGACTATGGCTACACCTTC. It encodes CASSPGQDYGYTF.

DNA of the CDR3: TGTGCCAGCAGCTTGGGCCGACACTCGACTAACTATGGCTACACCTTC. It specifies CASSLGRHSTNYGYTF. V and J are TRBV11-1 and TRBJ1-2; D gene ambiguous. Trimming cost V 3 bases and J 0 bases, with 14 bases left between them. The CDR3 is 16 residues long. CDR1 is SGHAT, CDR2 FQDESV, per germline (reference sequence).

The rearrangement joins TRBV14 to TRBJ2-3, with D uncertain. Germline assignment: CDR1 SGHDN and CDR2 FVKESK. The CDR3 is 14 residues long. The V end was cut by 1 base, the J end by 6 bases, with 11 bases between. The CDR3 nucleotides read TGTGCCAGCAGCCAAGCGGGTTCAAGGGATACGCAGTATTTT. This codes for CASSQAGSRDTQYF. The full variable domain, rest sourced from reference TRBV14 and TRBJ2-3, is EAGVTQFPSHSVIEKGQTVTLRCDPISGHDNLYWYRRVMGKEIKFLLHFVKESKQDESGMPNNRFLAERTGGTYSTLKVQPAELEDSGVYFCASSQAGSRDTQYFGPGTRLTVL.

The V and J genes are TRBV18 and TRBJ2-3, with D perhaps TRBD2 (6 bases). Germline CDR1 KGHSH, CDR2 LQKENI. V gave up 3 bases and J gave up 2 bases, with 15 bases separating them. The CDR3 is made up of 16 amino acids. The CDR3 loop is CASSPPTRHDTDTQYF. CDR3 coding DNA: TGTGCCAGCTCACCCCCGACTAGGCATGACACAGATACGCAGTATTTT. The full variable domain, in which reference TRBV18 and TRBJ2-3 provide the parts outside the CDR3, is NAGVMQNPRHLVRRRGQEARLRCSPMKGHSHVYWYRQLPEEGLKFMVYLQKENIIDESGMPKERFSAEFPKEGPSILRIQQVVRGDSAAYFCASSPPTRHDTDTQYFGPGTRLTVL.

The V gene is TRBV5-1, the J gene TRBJ1-6; 10 positions match TRBD1. Trimming removed 3 bases from V and 6 bases from J; junction bases left unmatched: 3. The CDR3 is 15 residues long. Germline values: CDR1 SGHRS, CDR2 YFSETQ. In DNA, the CDR3 is TGCGCCAGCAGCTCGGGGGACAGGGGTAATTCACCCCTCCACTTT. Translation: CASSSGDRGNSPLHF.

This chain connects TRBV3-1 (or the pseudogene TRBV3-2) to TRBJ2-6; 7 nucleotides line up with TRBD1. Trimming removed 3 bases from V and 2 bases from J; junction bases left unmatched: 4. The germline V gene has CDR1 LGHDT and CDR2 YNNKEL (reference sequence). The CDR3 runs 16 residues. The CDR3 sequence is CASSQDTGAGANVLTF. The CDR3 bases are TGTGCCAGCAGCCAGGATACAGGGGCTGGGGCCAACGTCCTGACTTTC.

Only one count was recorded for this clone. V is TRBV4-1 and J is TRBJ2-5; 7 nucleotides agree with TRBD1. This CDR3 is built from 14 residues. Germline values: CDR1 MGHRA, CDR2 YSYEKL. V gave up 3 bases and J gave up 5 bases; unmatched junction bases: 6. CDR3 sequence reads: CASSQPGQEETQYF. CDR3 coding DNA: TGCGCCAGCAGCCAGCCCGGACAGGAGGAGACCCAGTACTTC.

J is TRBJ2-1 and V is TRBV1; the table calls TRBD2, which could not be checked here. TRBV1 is marked as a pseudogene. The CDR3 is made up of 13 amino acids. The CDR3 region has the DNA TGCACCAGCAGCCCGTCCCGAGAGGAGGAGCAGTTCTTC. Residues: CTSSPSREEEQFF.

V usage is TRBV28 and J usage is TRBJ1-1, with 8 bases aligning to TRBD1. The CDR3 length is 16 residues. Trimming cost V 2 bases and J 3 bases; bases outside gene matches: 8. CDR1 MDHEN and CDR2 SYDVKM come from the germline V gene. The CDR3 region has the DNA TGTGCCAGCAGTTTACGGACAGGGCCATGGTACACTGAAGCTTTCTTT. It specifies CASSLRTGPWYTEAFF.

The count of this clone is one. The V gene is TRBV10-3, the J gene TRBJ2-7; the D gene is possibly TRBD1 (5 bases). The germline CDR1 and CDR2 sequences are ENHRY and SYGVKD. Trimming stripped 8 bases from V and 4 bases from J, with 24 bases between. The CDR3 consists of 16 residues. DNA for the CDR3: TGTGCCATCGGCAGATCACACCAGGGTATGGGGTACGAGCAGTACTTC. Amino acids: CAIGRSHQGMGYEQYF.

This clone was counted once. The V call is TRBV20-1, the J call TRBJ2-4, with a possible D match to TRBD2 (5 bases). The ends were cut back, 3 bases at V and 9 bases at J, with 12 bases in the middle. The CDR3 is 12 residues long. Germline-derived CDR1 and CDR2 are DFQATT and SNEGSKA (reference sequence). The CDR3 region is CSASIERGIQYF. In DNA form, the CDR3 reads TGCAGTGCTAGTATTGAACGGGGCATTCAGTACTTC.